A single sample is the source of the 18 T cell receptor beta chains below, sequenced in a study of shared clonotypes between healthy human individuals. The assay was immunoSEQ multiplex PCR, and TCRdb's table has in-frame clones only and misses some. The data contain about 690,000 clones, about 90% of them seen just once; the ten biggest clones take up about 33%. The sequenced material came from memory CD8+ T cells from PBMCs. This sample's subset: CD45RO+ cells pooled with CCR7-negative TemRA cells. Receptors originate from a young man in good health. Some clones in this sample may be carry-over from other donors' samples.

The chain joins TRBV19 to TRBJ1-1; D remains ambiguous. CDR1 and CDR2 from the germline V gene are LNHDA and SQIVND (reference sequence). CDR3 length: 13 residues. Trimming left V 4 bases short and J 1 base short, with 7 bases between. The CDR3 DNA is TGTGCCAGTAGTAGGAAGAGGAACACTGAAGCTTTCTTT. This sequence encodes CASSRKRNTEAFF.

The genes are TRBV29-1 and TRBJ2-1, with 11 nucleotides matching TRBD2. Trimming cost V 1 base and J 8 bases; bases outside gene matches: 10. The CDR3 runs 16 residues. Germline lookup yields CDR1 SQVTM and CDR2 ANQGSEA. CDR3 amino acids: CSVEGGTSGSIYEQFF. The CDR3 DNA reads TGCAGCGTTGAAGGTGGAACTAGCGGGAGTATATATGAGCAGTTCTTC.

V usage is TRBV4-1 and J usage is TRBJ2-1; 8 bases align to TRBD1. The germline gives CDR1 MGHRA, CDR2 YSYEKL. The CDR3 length is 18 residues. Germline trimming cut 2 bases from V and 0 bases from J; bases unmatched to any gene: 9. The CDR3 protein is CASSQSRTGRSSYNEQFF. Here the CDR3 DNA reads TGCGCCAGCAGCCAATCCCGGACAGGGAGGAGCTCCTACAATGAGCAGTTCTTC.

This sequence joins TRBV5-1 and TRBJ2-1; D may be TRBD1 or TRBD2 (5 bases each). The CDR3 runs to 13 residues. CDR1 is SGHRS, CDR2 YFSETQ, per germline. Deletions cut 9 bases from V and 4 bases from J, with 14 bases between. The CDR3 sequence: CATSPEGYNEQFF. DNA of the CDR3: TGCGCCACTTCTCCTGAGGGGTACAATGAGCAGTTCTTC. The variable domain in full, with the rest retrieved from reference TRBV5-1 and TRBJ2-1, is KAGVTQTPRYLIKTRGQQVTLSCSPISGHRSVSWYQQTPGQGLQFLFEYFSETQRNKGNFPGRFSGRQFSNSRSEMNVSTLELGDSALYLCATSPEGYNEQFFGPGTRLTVL.

J is TRBJ2-5 and V is TRBV28; perhaps TRBD1 as D (5 bases). Germline V CDR1 and CDR2: MDHEN, SYDVKM. V lost 5 bases and J lost 5, with 15 bases in between. This CDR3 has 14 residues. CDR3 in DNA: TGTGCCAGCAGTAAAGGGGTTCGGTTGGAGACCCAGTACTTC. This sequence encodes CASSKGVRLETQYF.

The rearrangement uses TRBV4-1 and TRBJ2-1; 7 positions agree with TRBD1. CDR1 MGHRA and CDR2 YSYEKL come from the germline V gene. The CDR3 totals 14 residues. V trimming: 4 bases; J trimming: 5 bases; junction bases outside the gene matches: 5. This chain's CDR3 is CASSPRQGNNEQFF. CDR3 sequence (DNA): TGCGCCAGCAGCCCCCGACAGGGAAACAATGAGCAGTTCTTC.

This chain uses TRBV7-9 with TRBJ1-2; no firm D call. This CDR3 is 13 amino acids long. Germline V CDR1 and CDR2: SEHNR, FQNEAQ (reference sequence). V shed 1 base and J shed 4 bases, with 7 bases lying between them. This CDR3 reads CASSLGQIYGYTF. The DNA for the CDR3 is TGTGCCAGCAGCTTAGGCCAGATCTATGGCTACACCTTC.

This rearrangement joins TRBV27 to TRBJ2-7; 7 positions match TRBD2. Germline loops: CDR1 MNHEY, CDR2 SMNVEV (reference sequence). V was clipped by 1 base and J by 2 bases; unmatched bases: 11. CDR3 size: 17 residues. CDR3 in amino acids: CASSLFSPGLRTYEQYF. The CDR3 DNA follows: TGTGCCAGCAGTTTATTTTCGCCGGGACTACGAACCTACGAGCAGTACTTC.

The genes are TRBV5-6 and TRBJ2-3; D is unclear. The CDR3 spans 15 residues. The V gene lost 3 bases and the J gene lost 2 bases, with 13 bases spanning the gap. Per the germline V gene, CDR1 is SGHDT and CDR2 is YYEEEE. The CDR3 sequence is CASSWMGYATDTQYF. Here the CDR3 DNA reads TGTGCCAGCAGCTGGATGGGGTACGCCACAGATACGCAGTATTTT.

To note about this clone: One end of the junction is discordant with germline, which a read error may explain. The chain links TRBV5-8 to TRBJ1-1; weak D call: TRBD1 (5 bases). This CDR3 has 16 amino acids. CDR1 is SGHTS and CDR2 is YDEGEE in the germline V gene. In nucleotides, the CDR3 is TGTGCCAGCAGCCCCCTCCGGCAGGGTCGGAACGCTGAAGCTTTCTTT. Amino acids: CASSPLRQGRNAEAFF.

The genes are TRBV9 and TRBJ1-2; D may be TRBD1 (5 bases). Germline lookup yields CDR1 SGDLS and CDR2 YYNGEE. V was trimmed by 1 base and J by 2 bases, leaving 6 bases between them. The CDR3 contains 13 residues. CDR3: CASSVRGNYGYTF. DNA of the CDR3: TGTGCCAGCAGCGTACGGGGGAACTATGGCTACACCTTC. The entire variable domain, with the rest obtained from reference TRBV9 and TRBJ1-2, is as follows: DSGVTQTPKHLITATGQRVTLRCSPRSGDLSVYWYQQSLDQGLQFLIQYYNGEERAKGNILERFSAQQFPDLHSELNLSSLELGDSALYFCASSVRGNYGYTFGSGTRLTVV.

This clone was detected only a few times. V usage is TRBV6-4 and J usage is TRBJ2-3; a possible D gene is TRBD2 (6 bases). The CDR3 is 15 amino acids. Germline CDR1 reads MRHNA; CDR2 reads SNTAGT. V lost 2 bases and J 2 bases, leaving 11 bases between the germline ends. The CDR3: CASSDDGGTTDTQYF. As DNA, the CDR3 is TGTGCCAGCAGTGACGACGGCGGGACCACAGATACGCAGTATTTT.

This clone came up once. The chain recombines TRBV27 with TRBJ2-1, with 8 bases lining up with TRBD2. The germline V gene has CDR1 MNHEY and CDR2 SMNVEV (reference sequence). J was trimmed by 3 bases and V by 5 bases; bases with no gene match: 9. The CDR3 length is 16 residues. The CDR3 DNA reads TGTGCCAGCAGTGGATCGCGGGGGGACCTCTACAATGAGCAGTTCTTC. Its translation is CASSGSRGDLYNEQFF.

The V and J genes are TRBV19 and TRBJ2-1; no clear D. Trimming took 2 bases from V and 7 from J, leaving 6 bases between them. Germline CDR1 LNHDA, CDR2 SQIVND (reference sequence). The CDR3 covers 12 residues. CDR3 coding DNA: TGTGCCAGTAGTATATACTCTAATGAGCAGTTCTTC. Translated: CASSIYSNEQFF.

The sample holds one count of this clone. The chain joins TRBV19 to TRBJ1-5; weak D call: TRBD1 (5 bases). CDR3 length equals 14 residues. Germline values: CDR1 LNHDA, CDR2 SQIVND (reference sequence). Deletions cut 8 bases from V and 5 bases from J, with 16 bases between. The CDR3 here is CASQVRDGDQPQHF. The CDR3 DNA follows: TGTGCCAGTCAGGTACGGGACGGCGATCAGCCCCAGCATTTT.

A single count supports this clone. Other DNA sequences in this specimen translate into the identical CDR3. The chain combines TRBV7-3 with TRBJ2-7; TRBD1 or TRBD2 may be the D gene (5 bases each). The CDR3 has 13 residues. V lost 6 bases, J lost 0 bases, and 9 bases lay in between. Per the germline V gene, CDR1 is SGHTA and CDR2 is FQGTGA. The CDR3 reads CASSPGTSYEQYF. The CDR3 DNA reads as TGTGCCAGCAGTCCGGGGACCTCCTACGAGCAGTACTTC.

The chain uses TRBV15 and TRBJ2-2; D gene unclear. Trimming left V 0 bases short and J 5 bases short, with 19 bases between. Germline CDR1 and CDR2: LNHNV and YYDKDF (reference sequence). The CDR3 loop spans 18 amino acids. CDR3 sequence: CATSRDWTLFGETGELFF. The CDR3 DNA sequence: TGTGCCACCAGCAGAGATTGGACGCTTTTTGGGGAAACCGGGGAGCTGTTTTTT.

The chain carries TRBV13 and TRBJ2-5; 12 nucleotides match TRBD2. V dropped 5 bases and J dropped 11; count of bases not matched to a gene: 15. The CDR3 spans 16 residues. Germline V gives CDR1 PRHDT, CDR2 FYEKMQ (reference sequence). DNA for the CDR3: TGTGCCAGCAGCACAACTAGCGGGAGGCCTCAATCGGGACAGTACTTC. Protein sequence: CASSTTSGRPQSGQYF.